This T cell receptor (beta chain) is from a study of control samples from healthy donors and cancer patients. The CDR3 contains 16 residues. Method: immunoSEQ multiplex PCR; TCRdb's copy keeps in-frame clones and lacks some. Here the sample spans approximately 84,000 clones, roughly 91% being singletons. The TCR sequence derives from a man aged 25 to 40 in good health. The V call is TRBV21-1, the J call TRBJ2-2; the table's D call of TRBD1 was not tested on the DNA. TRBV21-1 is listed as a pseudogene. Input material: blood. CDR3 loop: CASSKESTPRTGELFF. CDR3 nucleotide sequence: TGTGCCAGCAGCAAAGAATCGACCCCTCGGACAGGGGAGCTGTTTTTT.